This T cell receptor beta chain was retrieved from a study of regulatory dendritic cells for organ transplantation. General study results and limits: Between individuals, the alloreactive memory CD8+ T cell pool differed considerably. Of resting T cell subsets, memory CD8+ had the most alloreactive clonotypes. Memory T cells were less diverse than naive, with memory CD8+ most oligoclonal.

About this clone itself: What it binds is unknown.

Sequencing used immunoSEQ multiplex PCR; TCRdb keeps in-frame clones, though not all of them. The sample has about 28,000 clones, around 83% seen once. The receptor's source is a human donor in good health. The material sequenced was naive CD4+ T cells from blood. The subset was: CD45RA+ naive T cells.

In nucleotides, the CDR3 is TGTGCCAGCAGCCTTTCCGGACTAGCGGGGGCCTACAATGAGCAGTTCTTC. Translated: CASSLSGLAGAYNEQFF. V gene TRBV7-2 combines with J gene TRBJ2-1; 13 bases are a match to TRBD2. V dropped 5 bases and J dropped 2; count of bases not matched to a gene: 6. This CDR3 has 17 residues. Germline loops: CDR1 SGHTA, CDR2 FQGNSA.